This is a list of T cell receptor beta chains from one sample in a study of blood T cell repertoires in COVID-19. Clones were read by immunoSEQ multiplex PCR, and TCRdb kept only the in-frame ones, dropping some. Altogether some 130,000 clones are present, 70% to 85% being singletons, with the ten largest covering roughly 15%. Input material: peripheral blood. These receptors all come from a woman between 45 and 65 years old with acute or convalescent COVID-19. Both conserved end residues are part of each CDR3. The D gene is left open where the match is weak. Size is stated for part of the rows, as once, few or many counts, or as a class when the clone is expanded.

D gene	clone size	J gene	V gene	CDR3 DNA	CDR3 protein
TRBD1	once	TRBJ1-6	TRBV27	TGTGCCAGCAGTTTATCCGGACAGGCTTCGACCCTCCACTTT	CASSLSGQASTLHF
TRBD1	.	TRBJ1-2	TRBV27	TGTGCCAGCAGTTTTAGTGGACAGGCCCAGGGCTACACCTTC	CASSFSGQAQGYTF
TRBD1	.	TRBJ1-2	TRBV29-1	TGCAGCGTTCCGGGACAGGGGAACTATGGCTACACCTTC	CSVPGQGNYGYTF
TRBD1	.	TRBJ2-3	TRBV13	TGTGCCAGCTCTCGACAGGGGGCAGATACAGATACGCAGTATTTT	CASSRQGADTDTQYF
TRBD1	.	TRBJ2-5	TRBV19	TGTGCCAGTAGTACAGGCCGCTCAGGGGGGACCCAGTACTTC	CASSTGRSGGTQYF
.	.	TRBJ1-1	TRBV9	TGTGCCAGCAGCGTAGATCCAAGGGGGACTGAAGCTTTCTTT	CASSVDPRGTEAFF
.	.	TRBJ2-1	TRBV5-1	TGCGCCAGCAGCTTAGGAGGGGATTATGAGCAGTTCTTC	CASSLGGDYEQFF
TRBD1	.	TRBJ2-2	TRBV12-5	TGTGCTAGTGGTTTGCCGGGACAGGGAGGCGGGGAGCTGTTTTTT	CASGLPGQGGGELFF
.	.	TRBJ1-1	TRBV4-1	TGCGCCAGCAGGAATATAGCAATCGACACTGAAGCTTTCTTT	CASRNIAIDTEAFF
.	.	TRBJ2-2	TRBV29-1	TGCAGCGCGAAATTCCAGGGTGGGAACACCGGGGAGCTGTTTTTT	CSAKFQGGNTGELFF
TRBD1	.	TRBJ2-2	TRBV6-5	TGTGCCAGCATTGCCACAGGGGGCTCCGGGGAGCTGTTTTTT	CASIATGGSGELFF
.	few	TRBJ2-1	TRBV6-4	TGTGCCAGCAGTGACACAGATACTTCCTACAATGAGCAGTTCTTC	CASSDTDTSYNEQFF
.	.	TRBJ1-6	TRBV5-1	TGCGCCAGCAGCTTACAAGGGGCAGATAATTCACCCCTCCACTTT	CASSLQGADNSPLHF
.	.	TRBJ2-7	TRBV19	TGTGCCAGTAGCATGGGACACTCAATCTACGAGCAGTACTTC	CASSMGHSIYEQYF
.	few	TRBJ1-4	TRBV6-5	TGTGCCAGCAGTTTGGAGGACAGACATAATGAAAAACTGTTTTTT	CASSLEDRHNEKLFF
.	.	TRBJ1-3	TRBV3-1/TRBV3-2	TGTGCCAGCAGCCTACAGAGCTCTGGAAACACCATATATTTT	CASSLQSSGNTIYF
.	.	TRBJ1-4	TRBV11-2	TGTGCCAGCAGCCCAGCGACGTCGGGGTTTAATGAAAAACTGTTTTTT	CASSPATSGFNEKLFF
.	.	TRBJ2-7	TRBV28	TGTGCCAGCATTAGGACAGACACCTACGAGCAGTACTTC	CASIRTDTYEQYF
TRBD1	.	TRBJ1-2	TRBV2	TGTGCCGGCCGACAGGGGGCAAGAGGCTACACCTTC	CAGRQGARGYTF
TRBD1	.	TRBJ2-7	TRBV2	TGTGCCAGCAGTGAAGCGGGGACAGGGGTCTACGAGCAGTACTTC	CASSEAGTGVYEQYF
.	.	TRBJ1-1	TRBV30	TGTGCCTGGGGACAGAACACTGAAGCTTTCTTT	CAWGQNTEAFF
.	.	TRBJ1-5	TRBV6-1	TGTGCCAGCAGTGACACCCAGCGGGACCAGCCCCAGCATTTT	CASSDTQRDQPQHF
.	.	TRBJ2-1	TRBV7-8	TGTGCCAGCAGCTTAGGGACAAACAATGAGCAGTTCTTC	CASSLGTNNEQFF
.	.	TRBJ1-6	TRBV7-2	TGTGCCAGCAGCCTGAATTCACCCCTCCACTTT	CASSLNSPLHF
.	few	TRBJ1-1	TRBV29-1	TGCAGCGTACGCGTGCTGGAGGGAGGGGGCACTGAAGCTTTCTTT	CSVRVLEGGGTEAFF